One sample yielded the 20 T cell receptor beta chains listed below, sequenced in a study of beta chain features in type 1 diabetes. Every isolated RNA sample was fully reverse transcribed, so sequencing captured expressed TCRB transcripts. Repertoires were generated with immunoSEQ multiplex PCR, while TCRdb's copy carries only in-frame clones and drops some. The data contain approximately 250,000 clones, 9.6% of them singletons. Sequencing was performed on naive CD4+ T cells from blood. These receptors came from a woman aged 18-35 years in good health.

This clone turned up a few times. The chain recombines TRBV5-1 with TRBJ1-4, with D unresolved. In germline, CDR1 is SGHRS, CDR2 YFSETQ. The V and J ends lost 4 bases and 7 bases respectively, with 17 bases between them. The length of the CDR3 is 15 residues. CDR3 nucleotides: TGCGCCAGCAGCCGTACGTCCGGGTTGAGTGAAAAACTGTTTTTT. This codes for CASSRTSGLSEKLFF.

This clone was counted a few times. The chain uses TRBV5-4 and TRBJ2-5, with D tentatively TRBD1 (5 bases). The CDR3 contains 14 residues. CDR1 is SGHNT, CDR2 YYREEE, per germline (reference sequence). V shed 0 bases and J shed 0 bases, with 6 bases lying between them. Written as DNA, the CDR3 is TGTGCCAGCAGCTTGGACAGGTACCAAGAGACCCAGTACTTC. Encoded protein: CASSLDRYQETQYF.

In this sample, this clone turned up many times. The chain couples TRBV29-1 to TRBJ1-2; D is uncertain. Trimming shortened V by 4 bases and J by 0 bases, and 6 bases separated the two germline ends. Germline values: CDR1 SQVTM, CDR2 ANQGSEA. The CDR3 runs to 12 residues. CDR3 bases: TGCAGCGTTGTATCGGCTAACTATGGCTACACCTTC. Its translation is CSVVSANYGYTF.

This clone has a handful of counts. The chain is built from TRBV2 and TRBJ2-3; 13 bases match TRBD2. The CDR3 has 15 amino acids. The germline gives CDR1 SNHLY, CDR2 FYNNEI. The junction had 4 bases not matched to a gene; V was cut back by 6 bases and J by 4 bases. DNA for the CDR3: TGTGCCAGCAGAACCGGGACTAGCGGGGCAGATACGCAGTATTTT. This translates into CASRTGTSGADTQYF.

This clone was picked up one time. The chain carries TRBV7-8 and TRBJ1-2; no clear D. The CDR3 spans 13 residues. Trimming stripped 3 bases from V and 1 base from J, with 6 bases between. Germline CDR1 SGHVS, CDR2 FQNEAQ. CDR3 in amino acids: CASSLGVNYGYTF. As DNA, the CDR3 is TGTGCCAGCAGCTTGGGAGTTAACTATGGCTACACCTTC.

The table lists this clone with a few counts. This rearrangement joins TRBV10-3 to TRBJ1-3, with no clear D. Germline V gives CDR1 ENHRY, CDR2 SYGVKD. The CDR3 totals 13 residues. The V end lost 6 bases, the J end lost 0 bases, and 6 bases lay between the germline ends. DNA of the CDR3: TGTGCCATCAGCAGTTTCTCTGGAAACACCATATATTTT. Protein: CAISSFSGNTIYF.

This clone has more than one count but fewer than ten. CDR3 region: CASSFTGGGSGYTF. The DNA for the CDR3 is TGCGCCAGCAGCTTCACCGGGGGAGGGTCGGGCTACACCTTC. The rearrangement joins TRBV5-1 to TRBJ1-2; TRBD1 is a possible D gene (5 bases). CDR1 SGHRS and CDR2 YFSETQ come from the germline V gene. Trimming shortened V by 2 bases and J by 8 bases, and 16 bases separated the two germline ends. The CDR3 loop spans 14 amino acids.

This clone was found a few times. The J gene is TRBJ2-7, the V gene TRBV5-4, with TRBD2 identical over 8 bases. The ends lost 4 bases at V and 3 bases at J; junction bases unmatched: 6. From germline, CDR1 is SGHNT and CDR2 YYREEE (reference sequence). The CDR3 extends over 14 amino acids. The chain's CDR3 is CASSRGGWNYEQYF. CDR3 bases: TGTGCCAGCAGCCGGGGGGGTTGGAACTACGAGCAGTACTTC.

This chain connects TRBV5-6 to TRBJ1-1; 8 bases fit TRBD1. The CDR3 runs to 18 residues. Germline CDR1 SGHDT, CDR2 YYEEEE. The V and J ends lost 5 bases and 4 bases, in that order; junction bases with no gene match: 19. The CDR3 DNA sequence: TGTGCCAGCAGAGGGGAAGGGGACAGGTCGTCGCGAAGCACTGAAGCTTTCTTT. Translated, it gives CASRGEGDRSSRSTEAFF.

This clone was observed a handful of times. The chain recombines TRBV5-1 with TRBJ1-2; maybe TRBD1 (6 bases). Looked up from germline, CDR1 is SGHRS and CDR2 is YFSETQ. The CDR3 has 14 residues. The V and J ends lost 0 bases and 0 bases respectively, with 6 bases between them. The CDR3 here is CASSLGTANYGYTF. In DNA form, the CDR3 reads TGCGCCAGCAGCTTGGGGACAGCTAACTATGGCTACACCTTC.

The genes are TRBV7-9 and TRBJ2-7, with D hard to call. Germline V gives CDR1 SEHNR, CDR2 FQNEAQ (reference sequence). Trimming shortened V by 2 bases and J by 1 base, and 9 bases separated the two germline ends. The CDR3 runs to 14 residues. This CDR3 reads CASSLTPSSYEQYF. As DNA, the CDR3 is TGTGCCAGCAGCTTAACTCCGTCTTCCTACGAGCAGTACTTC.

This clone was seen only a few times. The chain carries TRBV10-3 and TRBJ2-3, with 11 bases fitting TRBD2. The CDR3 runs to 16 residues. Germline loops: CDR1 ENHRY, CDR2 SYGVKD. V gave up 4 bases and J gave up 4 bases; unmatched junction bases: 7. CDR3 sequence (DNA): TGTGCCATCAGTGCCTCGGTAGCGGGAGGGTCAGATACGCAGTATTTT. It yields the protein CAISASVAGGSDTQYF.

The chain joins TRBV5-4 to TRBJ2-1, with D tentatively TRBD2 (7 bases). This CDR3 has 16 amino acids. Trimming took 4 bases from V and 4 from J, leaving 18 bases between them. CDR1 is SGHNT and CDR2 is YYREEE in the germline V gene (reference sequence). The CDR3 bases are TGTGCCAGCAGCCGACAAGGGGGAGGGACTTACAATGAGCAGTTCTTC. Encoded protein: CASSRQGGGTYNEQFF. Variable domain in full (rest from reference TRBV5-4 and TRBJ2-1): ETGVTQSPTHLIKTRGQQVTLRCSSQSGHNTVSWYQQALGQGPQFIFQYYREEENGRGNFPPRFSGLQFPNYSSELNVNALELDDSALYLCASSRQGGGTYNEQFFGPGTRLTVL.

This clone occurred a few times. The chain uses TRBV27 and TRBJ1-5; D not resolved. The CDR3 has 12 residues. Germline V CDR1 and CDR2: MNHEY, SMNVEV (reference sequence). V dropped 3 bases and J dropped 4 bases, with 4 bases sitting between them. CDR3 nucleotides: TGTGCCAGCAGTTTCAATAATCAGCCCCAGCATTTT. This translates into CASSFNNQPQHF.

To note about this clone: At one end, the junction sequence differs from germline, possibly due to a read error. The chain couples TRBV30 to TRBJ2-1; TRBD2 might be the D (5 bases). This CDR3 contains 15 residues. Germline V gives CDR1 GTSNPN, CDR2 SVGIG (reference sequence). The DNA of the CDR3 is TGTGCCTGGGGTGTTCGCAGCGGTCTAAGGTGTGAGCAGTTCTTC. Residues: CAWGVRSGLRCEQFF.

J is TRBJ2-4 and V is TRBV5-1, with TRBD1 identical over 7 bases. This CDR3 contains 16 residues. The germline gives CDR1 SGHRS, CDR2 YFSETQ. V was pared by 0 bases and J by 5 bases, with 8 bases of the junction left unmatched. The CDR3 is CASSLEQGLYQNIQYF. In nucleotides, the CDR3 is TGCGCCAGCAGCTTGGAACAGGGGCTCTACCAAAACATTCAGTACTTC.

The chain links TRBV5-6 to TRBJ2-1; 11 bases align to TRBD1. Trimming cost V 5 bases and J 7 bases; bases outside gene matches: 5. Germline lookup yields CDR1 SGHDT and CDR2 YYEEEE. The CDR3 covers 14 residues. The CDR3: CASSLGQGANEQFF. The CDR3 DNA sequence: TGTGCCAGCAGTCTTGGACAGGGGGCAAATGAGCAGTTCTTC.

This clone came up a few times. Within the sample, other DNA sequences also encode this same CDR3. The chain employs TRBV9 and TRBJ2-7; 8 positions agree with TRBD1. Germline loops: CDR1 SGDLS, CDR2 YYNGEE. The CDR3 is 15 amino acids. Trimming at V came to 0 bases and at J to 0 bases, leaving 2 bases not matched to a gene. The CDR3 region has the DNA TGTGCCAGCAGCGTAGGTACAGGGGGCTCCTACGAGCAGTACTTC. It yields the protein CASSVGTGGSYEQYF.

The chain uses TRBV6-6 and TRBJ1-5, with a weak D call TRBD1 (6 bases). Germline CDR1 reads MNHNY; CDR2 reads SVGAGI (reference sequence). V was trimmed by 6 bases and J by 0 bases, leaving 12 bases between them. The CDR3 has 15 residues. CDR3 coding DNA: TGTGCCAGCAGAGACCGGGACACTAGCAATCAGCCCCAGCATTTT. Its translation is CASRDRDTSNQPQHF.

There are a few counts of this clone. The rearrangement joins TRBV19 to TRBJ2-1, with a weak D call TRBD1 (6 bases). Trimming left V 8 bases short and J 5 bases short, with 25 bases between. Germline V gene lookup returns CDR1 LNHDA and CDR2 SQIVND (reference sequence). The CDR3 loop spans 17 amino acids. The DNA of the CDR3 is TGTGCCAGTCATGACAGGCGCACTCCCCTCCGGCACAATGAGCAGTTCTTC. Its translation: CASHDRRTPLRHNEQFF.